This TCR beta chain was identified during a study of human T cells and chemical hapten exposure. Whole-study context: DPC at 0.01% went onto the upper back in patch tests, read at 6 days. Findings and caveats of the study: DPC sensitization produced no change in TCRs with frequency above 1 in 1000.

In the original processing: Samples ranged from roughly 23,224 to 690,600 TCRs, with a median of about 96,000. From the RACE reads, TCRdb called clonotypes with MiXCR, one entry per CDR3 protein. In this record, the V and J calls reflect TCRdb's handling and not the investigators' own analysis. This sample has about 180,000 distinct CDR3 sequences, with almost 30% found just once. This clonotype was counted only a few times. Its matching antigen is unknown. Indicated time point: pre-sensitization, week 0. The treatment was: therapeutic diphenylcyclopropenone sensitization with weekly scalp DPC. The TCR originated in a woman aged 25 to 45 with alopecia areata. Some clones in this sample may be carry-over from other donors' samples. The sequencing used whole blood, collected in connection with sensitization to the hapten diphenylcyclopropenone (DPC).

DNA of the CDR3: TGTGCCAGCAGCTGGGGGAACGGCAATCAGCCCCAGCATTTT. Amino acids: CASSWGNGNQPQHF. V usage is TRBV28 and J usage is TRBJ1-5, with D perhaps TRBD1 (5 bases). Trimming shortened V by 6 bases and J by 2 bases, and 11 bases separated the two germline ends. The CDR3 covers 14 residues. From germline, CDR1 is MDHEN and CDR2 SYDVKM. Full variable domain (rest looked up from reference TRBV28 and TRBJ1-5): DVKVTQSSRYLVKRTGEKVFLECVQDMDHENMFWYRQDPGLGLRLIYFSYDVKMKEKGDIPEGYSVSREKKERFSLILESASTNQTSMYLCASSWGNGNQPQHFGDGTRLSIL.